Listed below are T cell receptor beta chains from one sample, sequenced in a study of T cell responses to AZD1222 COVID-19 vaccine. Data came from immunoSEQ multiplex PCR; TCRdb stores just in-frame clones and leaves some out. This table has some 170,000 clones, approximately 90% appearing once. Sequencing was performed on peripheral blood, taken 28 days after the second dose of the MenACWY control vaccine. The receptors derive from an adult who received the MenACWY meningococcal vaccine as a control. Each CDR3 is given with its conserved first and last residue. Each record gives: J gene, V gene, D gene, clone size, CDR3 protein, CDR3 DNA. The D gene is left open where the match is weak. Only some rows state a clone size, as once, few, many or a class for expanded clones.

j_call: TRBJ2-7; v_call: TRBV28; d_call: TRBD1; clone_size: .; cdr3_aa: CASSRRGTGIHEQYF; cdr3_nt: TGTGCCAGCAGCCGAAGGGGGACAGGAATCCACGAGCAGTACTTC
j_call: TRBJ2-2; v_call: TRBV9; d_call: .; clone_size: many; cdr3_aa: CASGQGNTGELFF; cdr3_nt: TGTGCCAGCGGGCAGGGGAACACCGGGGAGCTGTTTTTT
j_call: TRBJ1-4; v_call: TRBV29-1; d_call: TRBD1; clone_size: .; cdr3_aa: CSVETGSNEKLFF; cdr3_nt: TGCAGCGTTGAGACAGGGTCTAATGAAAAACTGTTTTTT
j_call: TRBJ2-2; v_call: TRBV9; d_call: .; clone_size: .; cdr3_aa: CASSVAPKDGELFF; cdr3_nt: TGTGCCAGCAGCGTAGCCCCGAAGGACGGGGAGCTGTTTTTT
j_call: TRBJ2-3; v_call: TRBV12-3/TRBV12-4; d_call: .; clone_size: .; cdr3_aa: CASSLGDTQYF; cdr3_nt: TGTGCCAGCAGCCTGGGAGATACGCAGTATTTT
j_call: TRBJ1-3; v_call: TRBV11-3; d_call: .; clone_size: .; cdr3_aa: CASSLGPASGNTIYF; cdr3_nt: TGTGCCAGCAGCTTAGGACCTGCATCTGGAAACACCATATATTTT
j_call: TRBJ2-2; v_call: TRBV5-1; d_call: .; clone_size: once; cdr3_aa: CASSLEVTGELFF; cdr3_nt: TGCGCCAGCAGCCTCGAAGTGACCGGGGAGCTGTTTTTT
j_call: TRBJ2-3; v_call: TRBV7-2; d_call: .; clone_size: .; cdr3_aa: CASSPTGFGGDTQYF; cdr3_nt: TGTGCCAGCAGCCCCACAGGGTTTGGCGGAGATACGCAGTATTTT
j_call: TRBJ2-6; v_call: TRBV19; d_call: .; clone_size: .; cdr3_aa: CASSIGFPGANVLTF; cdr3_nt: TGTGCCAGTAGTATCGGTTTTCCTGGGGCCAACGTCCTGACTTTC
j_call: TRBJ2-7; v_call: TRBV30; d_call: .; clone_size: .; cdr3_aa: CAWSVRWMYEQYF; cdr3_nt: TGTGCCTGGAGTGTACGGTGGATGTACGAGCAGTACTTC
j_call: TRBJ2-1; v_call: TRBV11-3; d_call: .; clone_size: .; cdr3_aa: CASSLGGTAYNEQFF; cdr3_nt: TGTGCCAGCAGCTTAGGGGGTACTGCCTACAATGAGCAGTTCTTC
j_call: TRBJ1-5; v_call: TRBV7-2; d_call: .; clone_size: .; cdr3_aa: CASSLDSNQPQHF; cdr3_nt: TGTGCCAGCAGCTTGGACAGTAATCAGCCCCAGCATTTT
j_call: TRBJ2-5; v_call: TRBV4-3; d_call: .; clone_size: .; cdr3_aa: CASSPRARKETQYF; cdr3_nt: TGCGCCAGCAGCCCTCGAGCCAGGAAAGAGACCCAGTACTTC
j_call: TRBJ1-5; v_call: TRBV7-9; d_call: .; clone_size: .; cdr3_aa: CASSLDGQPQHF; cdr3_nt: TGTGCCAGCAGCTTAGATGGTCAGCCCCAGCATTTT
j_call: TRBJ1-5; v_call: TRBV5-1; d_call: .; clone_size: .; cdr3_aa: CASSLDIGVQPQHF; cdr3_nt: TGCGCCAGCAGCTTGGATATCGGGGTTCAGCCCCAGCATTTT
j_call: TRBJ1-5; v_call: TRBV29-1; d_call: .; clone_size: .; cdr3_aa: CSATSGIAGDQPQHF; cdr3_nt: TGCAGCGCCACCTCAGGGATCGCGGGAGATCAGCCCCAGCATTTT
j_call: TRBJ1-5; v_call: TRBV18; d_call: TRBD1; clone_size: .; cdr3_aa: CASSLGQERQPQHF; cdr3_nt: TGTGCCAGCTCCCTGGGACAGGAGCGTCAGCCCCAGCATTTT
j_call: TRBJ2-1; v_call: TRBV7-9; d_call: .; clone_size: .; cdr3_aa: CASSLANEQFF; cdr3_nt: TGTGCCAGCAGCTTAGCAAATGAGCAGTTCTTC
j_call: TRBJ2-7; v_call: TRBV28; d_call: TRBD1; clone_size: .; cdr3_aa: CASLPGQGANEQYF; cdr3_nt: TGTGCCAGTCTACCGGGACAGGGGGCGAACGAGCAGTACTTC
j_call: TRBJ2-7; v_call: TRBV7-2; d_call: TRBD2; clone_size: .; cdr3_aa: CASSMGLAGDSYEQYF; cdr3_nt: TGTGCCAGCAGCATGGGACTAGCGGGTGATTCCTACGAGCAGTACTTC
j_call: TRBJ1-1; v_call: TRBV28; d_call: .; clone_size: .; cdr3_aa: CASTPTGTNTEAFF; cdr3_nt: TGTGCCAGCACCCCAACAGGGACGAACACTGAAGCTTTCTTT
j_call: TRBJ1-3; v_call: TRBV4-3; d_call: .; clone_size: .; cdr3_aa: CASSQVAVSGNTIYF; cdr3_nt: TGCGCCAGCAGCCAAGTTGCGGTCTCTGGAAACACCATATATTTT
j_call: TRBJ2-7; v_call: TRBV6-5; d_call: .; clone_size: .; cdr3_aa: CASSLGSGSYEQYF; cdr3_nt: TGTGCCAGCAGTTTGGGGTCAGGGTCCTACGAGCAGTACTTC
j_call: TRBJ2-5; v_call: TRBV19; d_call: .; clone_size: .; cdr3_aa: CASRVTSLTQETQYF; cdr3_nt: TGTGCCAGTAGAGTAACCTCACTCACACAAGAGACCCAGTACTTC
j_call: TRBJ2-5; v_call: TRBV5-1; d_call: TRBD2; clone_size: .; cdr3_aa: CASSLGTSGSFGETQYF; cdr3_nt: TGCGCCAGCAGCTTGGGCACTAGCGGGAGCTTCGGGGAGACCCAGTACTTC
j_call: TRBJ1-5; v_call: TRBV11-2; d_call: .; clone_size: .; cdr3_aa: CASSLIGGDQPQHF; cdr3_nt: TGTGCCAGCAGCTTAATTGGGGGCGATCAGCCCCAGCATTTT
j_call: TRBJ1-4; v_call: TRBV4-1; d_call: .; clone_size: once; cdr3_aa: CASSLLTAFNEKLFF; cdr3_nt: TGCGCCAGCAGCCTCCTAACAGCCTTTAATGAAAAACTGTTTTTT
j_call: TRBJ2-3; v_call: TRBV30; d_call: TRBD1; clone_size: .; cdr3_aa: CAWSAGQGRTDTQYF; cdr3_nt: TGTGCCTGGAGCGCCGGACAGGGACGCACAGATACGCAGTATTTT
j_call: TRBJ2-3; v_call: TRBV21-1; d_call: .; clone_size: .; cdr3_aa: CASSTRNTDTQYF; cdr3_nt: TGTGCCAGCAGCACCCGGAACACAGATACGCAGTATTTT
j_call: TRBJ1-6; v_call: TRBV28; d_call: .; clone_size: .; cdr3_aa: CASSLVYGSYNSPLHF; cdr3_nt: TGTGCCAGCAGTTTGGTTTATGGCTCCTATAATTCACCCCTCCACTTT
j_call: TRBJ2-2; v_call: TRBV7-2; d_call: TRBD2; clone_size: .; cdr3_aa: CASTKRRGSAGELFF; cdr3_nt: TGTGCCAGCACCAAGCGGCGGGGGAGCGCCGGGGAGCTGTTTTTT
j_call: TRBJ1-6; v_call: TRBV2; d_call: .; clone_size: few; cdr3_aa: CASSPQDRGNSPLHF; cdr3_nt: TGTGCCAGCAGTCCTCAAGACAGAGGCAATTCACCCCTCCACTTT
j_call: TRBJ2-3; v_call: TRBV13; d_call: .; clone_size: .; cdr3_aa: CASSLVGPREYTQYF; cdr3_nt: TGTGCCAGCAGCTTAGTGGGCCCTCGGGAGTATACGCAGTATTTT
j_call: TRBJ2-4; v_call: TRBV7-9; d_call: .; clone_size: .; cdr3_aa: CASSPGHRLNIQYF; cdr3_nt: TGTGCCAGCAGCCCGGGACATCGACTAAACATTCAGTACTTC
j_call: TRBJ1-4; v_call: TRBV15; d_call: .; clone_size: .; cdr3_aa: CATSRGSTTNEKLFF; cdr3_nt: TGTGCCACCAGCAGAGGCTCAACAACTAATGAAAAACTGTTTTTT
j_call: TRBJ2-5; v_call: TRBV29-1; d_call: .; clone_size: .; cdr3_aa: CSVSQGGGRGETQYF; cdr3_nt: TGCAGCGTTAGCCAGGGAGGGGGCCGGGGAGAGACCCAGTACTTC
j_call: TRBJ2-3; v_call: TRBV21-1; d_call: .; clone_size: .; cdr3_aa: CASGGGATDTQYF; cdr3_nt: TGTGCCAGCGGGGGAGGGGCGACAGATACGCAGTATTTT
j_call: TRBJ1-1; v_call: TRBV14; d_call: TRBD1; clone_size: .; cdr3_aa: CASSPSLWGQGIPEAFF; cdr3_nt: TGTGCCAGCAGCCCCTCCCTTTGGGGACAGGGGATACCTGAAGCTTTCTTT
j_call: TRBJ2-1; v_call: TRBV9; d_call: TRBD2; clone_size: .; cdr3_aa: CASSLGLAGINEQFF; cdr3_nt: TGTGCCAGCAGCCTGGGACTAGCGGGGATCAATGAGCAGTTCTTC
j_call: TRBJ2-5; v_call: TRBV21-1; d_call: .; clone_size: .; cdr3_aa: CASSGGRAVGKETQYF; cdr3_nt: TGTGCCAGCAGCGGCGGGCGCGCGGTTGGGAAAGAGACCCAGTACTTC
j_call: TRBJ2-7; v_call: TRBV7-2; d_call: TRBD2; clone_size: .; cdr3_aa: CASSLDLAGAYEQYF; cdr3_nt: TGTGCCAGCAGCTTAGATCTAGCGGGAGCGTACGAGCAGTACTTC
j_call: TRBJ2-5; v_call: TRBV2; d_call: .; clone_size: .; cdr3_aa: CASRPDNLGPQYF; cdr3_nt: TGTGCCAGCAGACCGGACAACCTGGGTCCCCAGTACTTC
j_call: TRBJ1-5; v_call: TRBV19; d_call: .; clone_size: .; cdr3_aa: CASTVSVYDIQPQHF; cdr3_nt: TGTGCCAGTACTGTGTCGGTTTACGACATACAGCCCCAGCATTTT
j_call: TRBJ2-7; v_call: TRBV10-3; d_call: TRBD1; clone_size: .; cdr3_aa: CAISEALPAGGYHEQYF; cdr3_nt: TGTGCCATCAGTGAGGCCCTCCCGGCAGGGGGCTACCACGAGCAGTACTTC
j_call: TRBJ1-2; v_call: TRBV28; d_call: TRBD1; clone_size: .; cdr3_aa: CASTGQGANNYGYTF; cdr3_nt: TGTGCCAGCACCGGACAGGGGGCGAATAACTATGGCTACACCTTC
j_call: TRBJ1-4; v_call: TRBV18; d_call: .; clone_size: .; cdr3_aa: CASSPVGHEKLFF; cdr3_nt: TGTGCCAGCTCACCGGTCGGGCATGAAAAACTGTTTTTT
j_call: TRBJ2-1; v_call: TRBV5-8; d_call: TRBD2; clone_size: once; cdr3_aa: CASTRGVTSGMPYNEQFF; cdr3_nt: TGTGCCAGCACCCGGGGGGTCACTAGCGGGATGCCCTACAATGAGCAGTTCTTC
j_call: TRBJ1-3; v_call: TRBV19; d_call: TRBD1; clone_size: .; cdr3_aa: CASSIGTGSGNTIYF; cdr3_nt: TGTGCCAGTAGTATAGGGACAGGTTCCGGAAACACCATATATTTT